The T cell receptor (beta chain) described here comes from a study of Graves' ophthalmopathy and Graves' hyperthyroidism (dated by TCRdb to the late 2010s). As for the study more broadly: Peripheral blood samples were taken at the time of initial diagnosis, before any treatment was given. To tell Graves' ophthalmopathy apart from Graves' hyperthyroidism, and to predict which patients would progress to ophthalmopathy, the study relied on TCR beta repertoire signatures. In total, 135 blood samples were TCR-sequenced: 40 to 45 ophthalmopathy, approximately 80 hyperthyroidism and some 17 hyperthyroidism-to-ophthalmopathy patients. To explore V-J signatures that distinguish ophthalmopathy from hyperthyroidism, a discovery set of about a hundred patients was enrolled, made up of over 40 with ophthalmopathy and fewer than 60 with stable hyperthyroidism. For independent validation, a separate cohort was made up of 18 hyperthyroidism patients plus 17 patients who later progressed from hyperthyroidism to ophthalmopathy. In over 5 hyperthyroidism patients, the T-cell repertoire of thyroid tissue was compared with the T-cell repertoire of blood. After sampling, hyperthyroidism patients received methimazole starting at 30 mg daily, and ophthalmopathy patients received high-dose intravenous methylprednisolone.

The cysteine opens and the phenylalanine closes a CDR3 of 18 amino acids. CDR3 DNA is the only sequence kept; it has 54 bases, read in frame from the first base. Looking up the germline V gene yields CDR1 SGHAT and CDR2 FQNNGV. Trimming at the junction amounts to 0 bases on V and 4 bases on J, and the germline ends lie 21 bases apart. Note on this clonotype: Its cognate antigen has yet to be identified. Base qualities were left out, and no much larger clone turns up one base away.

A patient counted as having stable hyperthyroidism if there was no progression to ophthalmopathy within 18 months of follow-up. Hyperthyroidism patients were newly diagnosed, with disease duration under 2 months, and aged 18 to 65 years. Patients with other autoimmune diseases, uncontrolled infections, pregnancy or lactation were excluded from the study. Diagnosis relied on clinical symptoms, serum thyroxine, TRAb, thyroid ultrasound and orbital computed tomography. Ficoll-Paque density gradient centrifugation was used to isolate PBMCs from 8.5 to 10 ml of fresh peripheral blood. Trizol reagent was used to extract the total RNA, and its quality was then checked on an Agilent 2100 Bioanalyzer. TCR beta CDR3 regions were amplified from RNA transcripts for repertoire sequencing. The first round of RT-PCR was done with HTBI primers and the Qiagen OneStep RT-PCR kit, and was followed by a second round of multiplex PCR, then size selection and purification. Libraries were sequenced paired-end with 100 bp reads on an Illumina HiSeq2000. In the original analysis: SOAPnuke was used to process the reads, throwing out any read that had adapters, had uncalled bases, had a mean Phred below 15, or lacked an exact constant-primer or identifier match. COPE v1.2.5 was used to merge the high-quality paired reads. Clonotypes were defined as unique nucleotide sequences and were aligned to IMGT TRB V, D and J references using MiTCR v1.1. Analysis was restricted to V-J combinations with a frequency above 0.0001, which covered just over 98% of repertoires. For each V-J combination, a TCR clonal expansion and chaos score was defined as F50 clonal expansion divided by the chaos observed in the TCRdist matrix. Welch's t-statistics and random forest were used to reduce the features to 13 V-J combinations, which were then used as input to a naive Bayes classifier. The Morisita-Horn index was used to measure how similar the thyroid and blood repertoires were. The public reads were reanalyzed by TCRdb: fastp trimming at Q25, MiXCR alignment, in-frame beta chains only. Duplicate CDR3 protein sequences are folded into a single record with the most common DNA and genes. The V and J calls reflect TCRdb's pipeline rather than the authors' work. This sample holds some 350,000 distinct CDR3 sequences; about 15% were observed only once. Roughly 2.6% of the sample is in the top ten clones.

Broader findings and caveats from the paper: Sample size was not statistically predetermined, and group allocation was not concealed from the investigators. In validation, the model predicted ophthalmopathy progression with more than 70% sensitivity and roughly 72% specificity; roughly 11 predicted patients were CT-confirmed with GO in a median of about 6.2 months. Most of the expanded thyroid clonotypes with a frequency above 0.001 were also detected in blood, and it was suggested that the thyroid immune response may be reflected by blood repertoires. Ophthalmopathy was separated from stable hyperthyroidism by the 13-signature model with around 88% sensitivity and less than 82% specificity in cross-validation and with 80%/75% in the test set.

Sequenced material: peripheral blood. This TCR came from an adult woman with stable Graves' hyperthyroidism. The chain is assembled from TRBV11-2 and TRBJ2-5, and the D gene may be TRBD1, 6 bases matching. This receptor carries the CDR3 CASSLEDSGTLRGETQYF. The DNA is TGTGCCAGCAGCTTAGAAGACTCCGGGACACTTAGAGGAGAGACCCAGTACTTC.